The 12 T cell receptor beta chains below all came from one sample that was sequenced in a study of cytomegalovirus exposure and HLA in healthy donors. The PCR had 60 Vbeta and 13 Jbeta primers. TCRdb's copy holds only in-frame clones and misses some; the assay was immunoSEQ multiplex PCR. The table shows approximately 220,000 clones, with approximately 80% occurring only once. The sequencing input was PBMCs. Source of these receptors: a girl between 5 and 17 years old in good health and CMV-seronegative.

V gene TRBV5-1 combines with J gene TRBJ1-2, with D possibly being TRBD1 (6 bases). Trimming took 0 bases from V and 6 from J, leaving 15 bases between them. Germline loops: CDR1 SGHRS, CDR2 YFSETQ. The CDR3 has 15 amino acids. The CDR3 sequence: CASSLVGGRLDGYTF. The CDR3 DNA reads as TGCGCCAGCAGCTTGGTGGGGGGGCGCTTGGATGGCTACACCTTC.

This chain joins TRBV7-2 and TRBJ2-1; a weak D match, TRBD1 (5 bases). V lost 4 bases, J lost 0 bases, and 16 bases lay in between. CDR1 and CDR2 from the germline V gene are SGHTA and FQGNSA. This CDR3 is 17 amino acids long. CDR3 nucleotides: TGTGCCAGCAGCTCCCGTTCTACAGGATCCTCCTACAATGAGCAGTTCTTC. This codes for CASSSRSTGSSYNEQFF.

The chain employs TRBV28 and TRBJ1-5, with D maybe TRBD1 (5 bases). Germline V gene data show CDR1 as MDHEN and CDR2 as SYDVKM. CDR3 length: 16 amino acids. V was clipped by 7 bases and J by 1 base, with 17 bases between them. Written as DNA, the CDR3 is TGTGCCAGCAACCCGCTTGGGGGGTCGAGCAATCAGCCCCAGCATTTT. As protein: CASNPLGGSSNQPQHF.

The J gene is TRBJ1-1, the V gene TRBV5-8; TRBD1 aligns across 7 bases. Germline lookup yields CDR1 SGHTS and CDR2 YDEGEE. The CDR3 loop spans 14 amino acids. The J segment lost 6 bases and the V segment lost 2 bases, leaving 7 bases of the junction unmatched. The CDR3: CASSLFRGYPEAFF. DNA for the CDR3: TGTGCCAGCAGCTTATTCAGGGGGTACCCTGAAGCTTTCTTT.

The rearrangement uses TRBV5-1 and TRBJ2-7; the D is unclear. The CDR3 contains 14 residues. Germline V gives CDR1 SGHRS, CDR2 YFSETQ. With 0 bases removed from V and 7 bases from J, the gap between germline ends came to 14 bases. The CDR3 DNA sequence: TGCGCCAGCAGCTTGGAGGTAGCTCCGCGGGAGCAGTACTTC. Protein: CASSLEVAPREQYF.

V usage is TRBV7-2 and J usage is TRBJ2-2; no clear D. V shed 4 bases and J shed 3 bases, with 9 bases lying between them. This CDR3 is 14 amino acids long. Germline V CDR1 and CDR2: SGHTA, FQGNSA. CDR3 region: CASSYSRDTGELFF. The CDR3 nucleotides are TGTGCCAGCAGCTACTCCCGGGACACCGGGGAGCTGTTTTTT.

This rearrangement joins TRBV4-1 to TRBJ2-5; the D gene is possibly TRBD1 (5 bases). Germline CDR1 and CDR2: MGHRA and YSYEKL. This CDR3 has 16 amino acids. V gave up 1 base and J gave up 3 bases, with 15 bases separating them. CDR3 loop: CASSQVLQGREETQYF. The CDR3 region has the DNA TGCGCCAGCAGCCAAGTTCTCCAGGGTCGGGAAGAGACCCAGTACTTC.

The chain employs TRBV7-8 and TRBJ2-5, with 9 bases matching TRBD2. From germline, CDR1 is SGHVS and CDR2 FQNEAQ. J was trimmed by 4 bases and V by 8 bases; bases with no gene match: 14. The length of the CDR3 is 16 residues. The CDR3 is CASRPVRLAGPETQYF. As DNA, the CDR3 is TGTGCCAGCCGACCCGTCCGGCTAGCGGGGCCAGAGACCCAGTACTTC.

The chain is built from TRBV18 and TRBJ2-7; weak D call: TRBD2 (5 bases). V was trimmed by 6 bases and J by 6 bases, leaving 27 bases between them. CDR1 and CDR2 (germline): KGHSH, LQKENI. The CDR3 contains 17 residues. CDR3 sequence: CASSLIGSEGFPREQYF. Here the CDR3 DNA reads TGTGCCAGCTCCCTAATAGGGAGCGAAGGGTTCCCGCGCGAGCAGTACTTC.

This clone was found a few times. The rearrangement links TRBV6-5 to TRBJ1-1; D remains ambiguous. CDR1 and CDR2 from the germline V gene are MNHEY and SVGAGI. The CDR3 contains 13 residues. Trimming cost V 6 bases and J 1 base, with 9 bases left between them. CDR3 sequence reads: CASRATENTEAFF. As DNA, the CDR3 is TGTGCCAGCAGGGCAACAGAGAACACTGAAGCTTTCTTT.

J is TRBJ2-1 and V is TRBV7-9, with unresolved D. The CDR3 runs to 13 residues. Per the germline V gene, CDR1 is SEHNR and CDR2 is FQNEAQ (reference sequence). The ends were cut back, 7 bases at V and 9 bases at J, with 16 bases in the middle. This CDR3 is CASNIASASEQFF. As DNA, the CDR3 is TGTGCCAGCAACATTGCTTCTGCTAGTGAGCAGTTCTTC. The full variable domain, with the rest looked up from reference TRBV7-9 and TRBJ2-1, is DTGVSQNPRHKITKRGQNVTFRCDPISEHNRLYWYRQTLGQGPEFLTYFQNEAQLEKSRLLSDRFSAERPKGSFSTLEIQRTEQGDSAMYLCASNIASASEQFFGPGTRLTVL.

CDR3 sequence (DNA): TGTGCCAGCAGCGAGGGGCCCCCTGGAAACACCATATATTTT. This sequence encodes CASSEGPPGNTIYF. The V and J genes are TRBV9 and TRBJ1-3; weak D call: TRBD1 (5 bases). CDR1 and CDR2 from the germline V gene are SGDLS and YYNGEE. V was trimmed by 3 bases and J by 2 bases, leaving 9 bases between them. This CDR3 has 14 amino acids. The full variable domain, with the rest looked up from reference TRBV9 and TRBJ1-3, is DSGVTQTPKHLITATGQRVTLRCSPRSGDLSVYWYQQSLDQGLQFLIQYYNGEERAKGNILERFSAQQFPDLHSELNLSSLELGDSALYFCASSEGPPGNTIYFGEGSWLTVV.